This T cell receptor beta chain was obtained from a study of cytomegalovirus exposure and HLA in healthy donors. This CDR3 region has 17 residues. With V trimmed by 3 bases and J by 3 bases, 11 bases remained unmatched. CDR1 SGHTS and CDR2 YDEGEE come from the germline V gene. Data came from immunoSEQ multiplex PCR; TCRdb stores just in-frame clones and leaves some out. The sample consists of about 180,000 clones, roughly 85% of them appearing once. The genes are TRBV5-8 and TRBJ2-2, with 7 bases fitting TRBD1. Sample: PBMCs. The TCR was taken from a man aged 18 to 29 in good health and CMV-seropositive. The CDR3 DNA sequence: TGTGCCAGCAGCTCCTATCCCGGGACAGAAGACACCGGGGAGCTGTTTTTT. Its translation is CASSSYPGTEDTGELFF. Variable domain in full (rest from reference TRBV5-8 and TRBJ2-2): EAGVTQSPTHLIKTRGQQATLRCSPISGHTSVYWYQQALGLGLQFLLWYDEGEERNRGNFPPRFSGRQFPNYSSELNVNALELEDSALYLCASSSYPGTEDTGELFFGEGSRLTVL.